This is a list of T cell receptor beta chains from one sample in a study of blood T cell repertoires in COVID-19. Only in-frame clones appear in the TCRdb table, and some are missing; sequencing was by immunoSEQ multiplex PCR. The sample includes approximately 170,000 clones, 70% to 90% of them seen just once. The material sequenced was peripheral blood. These receptors originate from a woman between 70 and 85 years old with acute or convalescent COVID-19. Each CDR3 is given with its conserved first and last residue. The D gene is left open where the match is weak. A clone size is listed for some rows: how often the clone was seen (once, few, many), or a class if it is expanded.

d_gene	abundance	v_gene	j_gene	CDR3aa	CDR3nt
-	-	TRBV12-5	TRBJ2-2	CASGLYLGRGANTGELFF	TGTGCTAGTGGTTTGTATCTTGGTCGGGGAGCGAACACCGGGGAGCTGTTTTTT
-	-	TRBV12-3/TRBV12-4	TRBJ2-7	CASSYRDHEQYF	TGTGCCAGCAGTTACAGGGACCACGAGCAGTACTTC
-	-	TRBV4-1	TRBJ2-1	CASSQGATDNEQFF	TGCGCCAGCAGCCAAGGGGCCACAGACAATGAGCAGTTCTTC
-	-	TRBV14	TRBJ1-1	CASSQGLRNTEAFF	TGTGCCAGCAGCCAAGGCCTCAGGAACACTGAAGCTTTCTTT
-	-	TRBV5-1	TRBJ2-1	CASSLGRGRGYNEQFF	TGCGCCAGCAGCTTGGGTCGAGGCAGGGGCTACAATGAGCAGTTCTTC
-	once	TRBV28	TRBJ2-7	CASSRSQAGAWQDEQYF	TGTGCCAGCAGCCGTTCCCAGGCAGGGGCATGGCAGGACGAGCAGTACTTC
TRBD1	-	TRBV19	TRBJ2-4	CASSIDLEGAAKNIQYF	TGTGCCAGTAGTATAGATCTCGAGGGGGCGGCCAAAAACATTCAGTACTTC
-	once	TRBV6-1	TRBJ1-3	CASSEIGGVSGNTIYF	TGTGCCAGCAGTGAAATCGGAGGGGTCTCTGGAAACACCATATATTTT
TRBD1	-	TRBV18	TRBJ1-2	CASSPSPGQVNYGYTF	TGTGCCAGCTCACCATCACCGGGACAGGTGAACTATGGCTACACCTTC
TRBD2	-	TRBV29-1	TRBJ2-1	CSVTGNPGLTSYNEQFF	TGCAGCGTTACCGGTAATCCGGGACTAACTTCCTACAATGAGCAGTTCTTC
-	-	TRBV7-9	TRBJ1-1	CASTLKDSEAFF	TGTGCCAGCACCCTTAAGGACAGTGAAGCTTTCTTT
TRBD1	-	TRBV6-5	TRBJ2-2	CATPGQGTTGELFF	TGTGCCACCCCGGGACAGGGGACCACCGGGGAGCTGTTTTTT
-	-	TRBV5-1	TRBJ2-5	CASRIATETQYF	TGCGCCAGCAGGATAGCGACAGAGACCCAGTACTTC
-	-	TRBV29-1	TRBJ1-6	CSVLLGGDNSPLHF	TGCAGCGTCTTGTTGGGGGGAGATAATTCACCCCTCCACTTT
TRBD1	-	TRBV11-2	TRBJ2-2	CASRTGDGTGELFF	TGTGCCAGCAGAACAGGGGACGGCACCGGGGAGCTGTTTTTT
-	-	TRBV29-1	TRBJ1-1	CSVTRETEAFF	TGCAGCGTTACCCGGGAGACTGAAGCTTTCTTT
TRBD1	-	TRBV6-5	TRBJ1-1	CASRLQGASLDAFF	TGTGCCAGCAGACTACAGGGGGCGTCCCTTGATGCTTTCTTT
TRBD2	-	TRBV7-2	TRBJ2-3	CASSFSGGAGDTQYF	TGTGCCAGCAGCTTTAGCGGGGGGGCTGGAGATACGCAGTATTTT
TRBD2	-	TRBV4-1	TRBJ2-7	CASSPIGGGGGEQYF	TGCGCCAGCAGCCCTATCGGGGGGGGAGGTGGCGAGCAGTACTTC
TRBD2	few	TRBV4-2	TRBJ2-5	CASSQLSSGRFAETQYF	TGTGCCAGCAGCCAATTATCTAGCGGGAGGTTCGCGGAGACCCAGTACTTC
-	-	TRBV28	TRBJ1-5	CASSFGDSNQPQHF	TGTGCCAGCAGTTTCGGGGATAGCAATCAGCCCCAGCATTTT
-	-	TRBV19	TRBJ1-1	CASSIDKRNTEAFF	TGTGCCAGTAGTATCGACAAACGGAACACTGAAGCTTTCTTT
-	-	TRBV4-2	TRBJ2-3	CASSPASSTDTQYF	TGTGCCAGCAGCCCTGCCAGTAGCACAGATACGCAGTATTTT
-	-	TRBV15	TRBJ2-7	CATSRGFGGHYEQYF	TGTGCCACCAGCAGAGGTTTCGGGGGGCACTACGAGCAGTACTTC
-	-	TRBV7-2	TRBJ1-2	CASSLALAGSVYTF	TGTGCCAGCAGCTTAGCGCTGGCAGGGTCAGTCTACACCTTC
-	-	TRBV30	TRBJ1-1	CAWSPTVNTEAFF	TGTGCCTGGAGTCCCACAGTGAACACTGAAGCTTTCTTT
TRBD1	-	TRBV12-5	TRBJ2-3	CASGKNRGDTQYF	TGTGCTAGTGGTAAAAACAGGGGAGATACGCAGTATTTT
TRBD1	-	TRBV6-5	TRBJ1-1	CASRGQGAPNTEAFF	TGTGCCAGCAGGGGACAGGGGGCCCCGAACACTGAAGCTTTCTTT
-	once	TRBV28	TRBJ1-1	CASSPPRQRLNTEAFF	TGTGCCAGCAGCCCGCCTAGACAGAGATTGAACACTGAAGCTTTCTTT
-	-	TRBV9	TRBJ1-5	CASSVGNSNQPQHF	TGTGCCAGCAGCGTTGGCAATAGCAATCAGCCCCAGCATTTT
TRBD1	-	TRBV14	TRBJ1-1	CASRRQGTTEAFF	TGTGCCAGCAGACGACAGGGCACAACTGAAGCTTTCTTT
TRBD2	-	TRBV7-3	TRBJ2-1	CASSQGGSQLREQFF	TGTGCCAGCAGCCAGGGCGGGAGCCAGCTTAGGGAGCAGTTCTTC
TRBD1	-	TRBV7-2	TRBJ2-5	CASSFGTAKETQYF	TGTGCCAGCAGCTTCGGGACAGCCAAAGAGACCCAGTACTTC
TRBD1	-	TRBV30	TRBJ1-4	CAWSGGQGADEKLFF	TGTGCCTGGAGTGGGGGACAGGGGGCAGATGAAAAACTGTTTTTT
-	-	TRBV10-1	TRBJ2-5	CASTGDPTVVAQYF	TGCGCCAGCACAGGGGACCCCACGGTGGTAGCCCAGTACTTC
-	-	TRBV28	TRBJ1-2	CASRRTENFYGYTF	TGTGCCAGCAGGAGGACAGAGAACTTCTATGGCTACACCTTC
TRBD1	-	TRBV4-3	TRBJ2-1	CASSQDPGQVYNEQFF	TGCGCCAGCAGCCAAGACCCCGGACAGGTCTACAATGAGCAGTTCTTC
-	-	TRBV5-5	TRBJ2-1	CASSLSAGGYHEQFF	TGTGCCAGCAGCTTATCAGCGGGCGGGTATCATGAGCAGTTCTTC
-	-	TRBV9	TRBJ1-4	CASSVAATNEKLFF	TGTGCCAGCAGCGTAGCTGCAACTAATGAAAAACTGTTTTTT
-	-	TRBV19	TRBJ2-6	CASRPTPGSGANVLTF	TGTGCCAGTAGACCCACCCCAGGTTCTGGGGCCAACGTCCTGACTTTC
-	-	TRBV4-1	TRBJ2-5	CASSPGSIQETQYF	TGCGCCAGCAGCCCAGGGTCCATCCAAGAGACCCAGTACTTC
-	-	TRBV28	TRBJ1-1	CASSYLGNREAFF	TGTGCCAGCAGTTATCTCGGTAACCGTGAAGCTTTCTTT
-	-	TRBV9	TRBJ2-2	CASSNRAGNTGELFF	TGTGCCAGCTCCAACAGGGCGGGGAACACCGGGGAGCTGTTTTTT
TRBD2	few	TRBV7-9	TRBJ2-1	CASNPAAGYEQFF	TGTGCCAGCAACCCCGCAGCGGGGTATGAGCAGTTCTTC
TRBD2	-	TRBV5-1	TRBJ2-1	CASSRTSRYNEQFF	TGCGCCAGCAGCAGGACTAGCCGGTACAATGAGCAGTTCTTC
-	-	TRBV19	TRBJ1-5	CASSITGTNSNQPQHF	TGTGCCAGTAGTATAACCGGGACAAATAGCAATCAGCCCCAGCATTTT
-	-	TRBV30	TRBJ1-3	CAWSVYSGNTIYF	TGTGCCTGGAGTGTCTACTCTGGAAACACCATATATTTT
-	once	TRBV3-1/TRBV3-2	TRBJ1-2	CASSQRLGRGLDGYTF	TGTGCCAGCAGCCAACGGCTTGGCAGGGGTTTGGATGGCTACACCTTC
-	-	TRBV7-2	TRBJ2-5	CASSLGQQETQYF	TGTGCCAGCAGCTTAGGACAGCAAGAGACCCAGTACTTC
TRBD2	-	TRBV19	TRBJ2-2	CASSTSGRNTGELFF	TGTGCCAGTAGTACCAGCGGGAGAAACACCGGGGAGCTGTTTTTT